This T cell receptor (beta chain) was captured in a study of post-analysis software for immune sequencing data. Study-wide context: Relapsing-remitting, secondary progressive and progressive-relapsing multiple sclerosis were all included among the disease courses. General observations from the study: Roughly 5 TRBV segments (TRBV5-6, TRBV5-1 and TRBV20-1 among them) occurred more frequently in patients than in controls.

V lost 5 bases and J lost 12; bases outside the gene matches: 5. CDR3 length equals 12 residues. To note about this clonotype: The antigen remains unidentified.

Every TCR beta cDNA library bore unique molecular identifiers. Around 500,000 cDNA molecules were obtained per 1 to 10 million input T cells. TCRdb re-analysed the PCR reads in MiXCR, keeping a single row per CDR3 protein. This sample has roughly 670,000 distinct CDR3 sequences, with more than 50% found just once. The TCR originated in a girl aged 2-10 years with multiple sclerosis. Sequences were obtained from blood. The rearrangement uses TRBV12-3 or TRBV12-4 and TRBJ2-1; 9 bases map to TRBD2. The DNA of the CDR3 is TGTGCCAGCAGTCCCGCGGGGGGGCGGCAGTTCTTC. Protein: CASSPAGGRQFF.